This T cell receptor beta chain is drawn from a study of synovial regulatory T cells in juvenile arthritis (dated by TCRdb to the mid-2010s). In terms of the full investigation: Among the sequenced patients, three were classified as therapy-naive, methotrexate plus infliximab was given to one, methotrexate was given to more than 5, and treatment information was unavailable for one. The study compared the TCRbeta CDR3 repertoires of blood iaTreg cells, other blood Treg cells and synovial fluid Treg cells taken from matched patient samples. Effector T cell subsets were also sequenced in this cohort for comparisons, but the Treg dataset alone covers only blood and synovial fluid Treg cells. TCR repertoire comparisons included Treg and Teff subsets from roughly ten JIA patients with active disease.

Study-wide conclusions, independent of this receptor: Across patients, iaTreg TCR repertoires were largely private, and these iaTreg repertoires partially overlapped with synovial Teff and blood CPL repertoires. More CDR3 sequences were shared by synovial Treg cells with iaTreg cells than with other blood Treg cells, and a closer relation was confirmed by Chao-Jaccard similarity. Compared with other blood Treg cells, blood iaTreg cells had lower TCR diversity, a finding consistent with antigen-driven expansion.

The germline V gene gives CDR1 as MNHNS and CDR2 as SASEGT. The cysteine opens and the phenylalanine closes a CDR3 of 15 amino acids. The nucleotide record is missing. About this clone itself: No cognate antigen has been identified for it.

TCR repertoire donors were some 11 juvenile idiopathic arthritis patients with active disease who had not reached inactive disease, 3 polyarticular and 8 oligoarticular. The TCR-sequenced patients had a median age of 11.6 years (range roughly 2.3-22.9) and median disease duration of about 7 years (range 0.2-19.1). Samples for TCR repertoire analysis were collected at two centres in Italy. Peripheral blood mononuclear cells were separated using a Histopaque-1077 density gradient and frozen in around 90% FCS with 10% DMSO. Receptor amplification or capture employed the immunoSEQ multiplex PCR assay. Adaptive Biotechnologies carried out the TCRbeta CDR3 sequencing. The paper's processing steps were these. Repertoire similarity used the Chao-modified Jaccard index and median clonotype overlap from 200 random subsamples at equal sample size. Similarity analyses used either productive nucleotide sequences or in silico-translated amino acid sequences. To compare repertoires, the researchers applied hierarchical clustering with single linkage as well as t-SNE, based on Chao-modified Jaccard distances. Repertoire diversity was measured with the Renyi index after sample size normalisation across a range of alpha values. Held by TCRdb, this immuneACCESS table contains in-frame sequences only and omits some clones. Under half of the omission traces to an unresolved V gene where checked; the cause of the rest is unknown. The V and J calls and clone size come from that table; D and trimming were worked out from the DNA. The sample's table lists a count of 8,000 to 10,000 clones. In total, the top ten clones hold 0.8% to 1% of the sample.

The sample consisted of Treg cells from blood. Per the publication, the cell subset or site label means: remaining (HLA-DR-negative) circulating blood Treg cells. The sequence joins TRBV6-1 to TRBJ2-7; as DNA is missing, the TRBD1 call by TCRdb cannot be tested. The TCR comes from a donor between 2 and 29 years old with juvenile idiopathic arthritis. The CDR3 reads CASRPRQGAGYEQYF.